The text below deals with one T cell receptor beta chain. The antigen is unknown. 5'RACE template switching produced TCR cDNA carrying a universal primer site and UMIs. TCRdb redid the calling of the 5' RACE reads with MiXCR, one entry per CDR3 protein. The data hold about 310,000 distinct CDR3 sequences, with around 4% observed a single time. The data belong to a study of T cells after yellow fever vaccination. General study findings and limits: Shared CD4/CD8 clonotypes were a small share, likely from convergent recombination. Contamination by abundant bulk-population clonotypes could be present in FACS-sorted repertoires.

The V and J ends lost 5 bases and 0 bases respectively, with 13 bases between them. The V gene's germline CDR1 is SEHNR and CDR2 FQNEAQ (reference sequence). The CDR3 consists of 16 residues. The TCR was taken from a man younger than 35 who received the YFV17D yellow fever vaccine. Sequenced material: PBMCs, taken on the day of the yellow fever booster vaccination. V and J are TRBV7-9 and TRBJ2-2; D call uncertain. The CDR3 here is CASSPDRASNTGELFF. CDR3 in DNA: TGTGCCAGCAGCCCTGATAGGGCCTCGAACACCGGGGAGCTGTTTTTT.